This T cell receptor beta chain stems from a study of cytomegalovirus exposure and HLA in healthy donors. As concerns this clone: Its target is not known.

J lost 4 bases, V lost 5 bases, and 8 bases had no gene match. Germline CDR1 is SGHTA and CDR2 is FQGTGA. The CDR3 consists of 16 residues. In the PCR, 60 Vbeta and 13 Jbeta primers were used. The protocol was immunoSEQ multiplex PCR, while the TCRdb copy is restricted to in-frame clones and leaves out a portion. The sample has approximately 93,000 clones, 78% seen once. Findings of the study overall: The listing of roughly 160 TCR beta chains classed them as cytomegalovirus-associated.

This chain links TRBV7-3 with TRBJ2-3, with TRBD2 matching over 11 bases. The sequencing input was PBMCs. The receptor was derived from a woman between 35 and 50 years old in good health and CMV-seronegative. CDR3 coding DNA: TGTGCCAGCAGCCCTCGACTAGCGGGGTCTGCAGATACGCAGTATTTT. This codes for CASSPRLAGSADTQYF. Using reference TRBV7-3 and TRBJ2-3 for the parts outside the CDR3, the full variable domain is GAGVSQTPSNKVTEKGKYVELRCDPISGHTALYWYRQSLGQGPEFLIYFQGTGAADDSGLPNDRFFAVRPEGSVSTLKIQRTERGDSAVYLCASSPRLAGSADTQYFGPGTRLTVL.